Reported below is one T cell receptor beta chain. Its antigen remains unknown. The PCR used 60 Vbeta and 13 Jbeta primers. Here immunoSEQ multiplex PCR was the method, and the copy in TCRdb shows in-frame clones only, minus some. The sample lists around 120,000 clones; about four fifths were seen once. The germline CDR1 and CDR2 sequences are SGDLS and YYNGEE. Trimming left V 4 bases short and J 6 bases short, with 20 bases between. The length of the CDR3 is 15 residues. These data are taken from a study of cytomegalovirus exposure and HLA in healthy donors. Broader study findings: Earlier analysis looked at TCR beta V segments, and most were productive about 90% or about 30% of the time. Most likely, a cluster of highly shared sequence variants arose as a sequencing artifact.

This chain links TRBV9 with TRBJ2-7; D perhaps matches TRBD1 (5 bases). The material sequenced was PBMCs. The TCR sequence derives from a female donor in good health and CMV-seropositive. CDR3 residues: CASSRRVAGQGEQYF. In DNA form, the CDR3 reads TGTGCCAGCAGCAGAAGGGTGGCAGGGCAGGGCGAGCAGTACTTC. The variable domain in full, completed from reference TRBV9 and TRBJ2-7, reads DSGVTQTPKHLITATGQRVTLRCSPRSGDLSVYWYQQSLDQGLQFLIQYYNGEERAKGNILERFSAQQFPDLHSELNLSSLELGDSALYFCASSRRVAGQGEQYFGPGTRLTVT.